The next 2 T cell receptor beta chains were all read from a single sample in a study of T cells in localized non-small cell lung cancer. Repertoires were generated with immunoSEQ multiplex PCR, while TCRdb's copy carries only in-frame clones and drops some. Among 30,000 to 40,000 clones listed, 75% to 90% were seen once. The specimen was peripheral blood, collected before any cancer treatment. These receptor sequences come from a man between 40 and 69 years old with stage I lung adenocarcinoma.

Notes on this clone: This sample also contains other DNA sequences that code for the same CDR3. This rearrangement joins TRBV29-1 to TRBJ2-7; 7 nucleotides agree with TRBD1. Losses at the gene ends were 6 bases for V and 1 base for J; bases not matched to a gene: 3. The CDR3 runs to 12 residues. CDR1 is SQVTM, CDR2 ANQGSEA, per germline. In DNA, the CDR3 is TGCAGCGTCCGGACAGGTTCCTACGAGCAGTACTTC. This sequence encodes CSVRTGSYEQYF.

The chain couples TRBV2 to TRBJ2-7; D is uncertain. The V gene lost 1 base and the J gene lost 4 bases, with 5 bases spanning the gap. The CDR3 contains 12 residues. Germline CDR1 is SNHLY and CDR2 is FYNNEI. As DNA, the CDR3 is TGTGCCAGCAGTGAAGGCCAGTACGAGCAGTACTTC. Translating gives CASSEGQYEQYF. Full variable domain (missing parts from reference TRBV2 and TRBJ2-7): EPEVTQTPSHQVTQMGQEVILRCVPISNHLYFYWYRQILGQKVEFLVSFYNNEISEKSEIFDDQFSVERPDGSNFTLKIRSTKLEDSAMYFCASSEGQYEQYFGPGTRLTVT.